A selection of T cell receptor beta chains follows, all from one sample in a study of CD8+ T cells in alopecia areata. The assay was immunoSEQ multiplex PCR, and TCRdb's table has in-frame clones only and misses some. The top ten clones hold 19% of a sample with more than 150,000 clones, 45% to 60% of them seen once. The material sequenced was CD8+ T cells sorted from blood, taken at week 0. These receptors all come from a human donor with alopecia areata. Each CDR3 is given with its conserved first and last residue. The order of the fields is D gene, clone size, V gene, J gene, CDR3 DNA, CDR3 protein. D genes are given only for firm matches. Rows may omit the clone size; those that give it use once, few, many or a size class.

D gene: .
clone size: .
V gene: TRBV30
J gene: TRBJ1-1
CDR3 DNA: TGTGCCTGGACCTACGCCATGAACACTGAAGCTTTCTTT
CDR3 protein: CAWTYAMNTEAFF

D gene: .
clone size: .
V gene: TRBV5-6
J gene: TRBJ2-7
CDR3 DNA: TGTGCCAGCAGCTTGTCTCTCGTCAGGGTGGAGTACTTC
CDR3 protein: CASSLSLVRVEYF

D gene: .
clone size: .
V gene: TRBV2
J gene: TRBJ1-1
CDR3 DNA: TGTGCCAGCAGTGAATTCCGGACAGCTAACACTGAAGCTTTCTTT
CDR3 protein: CASSEFRTANTEAFF

D gene: .
clone size: few
V gene: TRBV28
J gene: TRBJ2-7
CDR3 DNA: TGTGCCAGCAGTTTTGGGGATCGCGAGCAGTACTTC
CDR3 protein: CASSFGDREQYF

D gene: .
clone size: .
V gene: TRBV29-1
J gene: TRBJ1-1
CDR3 DNA: TGCAGCGTTCCGTACCCACGGGGCCGGCTAGGCACTGAAGCTTTCTTT
CDR3 protein: CSVPYPRGRLGTEAFF

D gene: TRBD1
clone size: few
V gene: TRBV13
J gene: TRBJ2-7
CDR3 DNA: TGTGCCAGCAGCTCTACCTACAGGGGCGAGCAGTACTTC
CDR3 protein: CASSSTYRGEQYF

D gene: TRBD1
clone size: .
V gene: TRBV29-1
J gene: TRBJ1-1
CDR3 DNA: TGCAGCGGCGAGGGACAGGGGCCCGAAGCTTTCTTT
CDR3 protein: CSGEGQGPEAFF

D gene: .
clone size: many
V gene: TRBV19
J gene: TRBJ1-1
CDR3 DNA: TGTGCCAGCTGGGAAGCACAGTTCGGGACTGAAGCTTTCTTT
CDR3 protein: CASWEAQFGTEAFF

D gene: .
clone size: .
V gene: TRBV7-8
J gene: TRBJ2-1
CDR3 DNA: TGTGCCAGCAGCCCGGGGGACTACAATGAGCAGTTCTTC
CDR3 protein: CASSPGDYNEQFF

D gene: .
clone size: .
V gene: TRBV9
J gene: TRBJ1-2
CDR3 DNA: TGTGCCAGCAGCGGCCGGGGGTACGTTGGCTACACCTTC
CDR3 protein: CASSGRGYVGYTF

D gene: TRBD2
clone size: .
V gene: TRBV27
J gene: TRBJ2-3
CDR3 DNA: TGTGCCAGCAGTTCCGGACTAGCGGGGGATACGCAGTATTTT
CDR3 protein: CASSSGLAGDTQYF

D gene: TRBD1
clone size: .
V gene: TRBV27
J gene: TRBJ2-2
CDR3 DNA: TGTGCCAGCAGTCCCCCAGGACAGGGGACCGGGGAGCTGTTTTTT
CDR3 protein: CASSPPGQGTGELFF

D gene: .
clone size: .
V gene: TRBV29-1
J gene: TRBJ1-2
CDR3 DNA: TGCAGCGCCCTGACCGGGACCCGGTATGGCTACACCTTC
CDR3 protein: CSALTGTRYGYTF

D gene: TRBD1
clone size: few
V gene: TRBV4-3
J gene: TRBJ1-5
CDR3 DNA: TGCGCCAGCAGACAAGGGACAGGGGATTCTCAGCCCCATCATTTT
CDR3 protein: CASRQGTGDSQPHHF

D gene: .
clone size: .
V gene: TRBV4-3
J gene: TRBJ1-1
CDR3 DNA: TGCGCCAGCAGCCAAGACGTCGGGACGAACACTGAAGCTTTCTTT
CDR3 protein: CASSQDVGTNTEAFF

D gene: .
clone size: .
V gene: TRBV7-9
J gene: TRBJ1-6
CDR3 DNA: TGTGCCACCTTAATTGACGGATTCCTCCACTTT
CDR3 protein: CATLIDGFLHF

D gene: .
clone size: .
V gene: TRBV7-9
J gene: TRBJ2-2
CDR3 DNA: TGTGCCAGCAGCTACGGGGAGCTGTTTTTT
CDR3 protein: CASSYGELFF

D gene: .
clone size: .
V gene: TRBV2
J gene: TRBJ2-6
CDR3 DNA: TGTGCCAGCAGTGAAGCGGACAGCTTCCACTCTGGGGCCAACGTCCTGACTTTC
CDR3 protein: CASSEADSFHSGANVLTF

D gene: TRBD2
clone size: .
V gene: TRBV9
J gene: TRBJ2-2
CDR3 DNA: TGTGCCAGCAGCGAATCCGGGACTAGCGGAACCGGGGAGCTGTTTTTT
CDR3 protein: CASSESGTSGTGELFF

D gene: .
clone size: .
V gene: TRBV30
J gene: TRBJ2-3
CDR3 DNA: TGTGCCTGGAGGCGGGGACTCACAGATACGCAGTATTTT
CDR3 protein: CAWRRGLTDTQYF

D gene: TRBD1
clone size: .
V gene: TRBV27
J gene: TRBJ2-2
CDR3 DNA: TGTGCCAGCAGTCCCAGACAGGGGCCCACCGGGGAGCTGTTTTTT
CDR3 protein: CASSPRQGPTGELFF

D gene: .
clone size: .
V gene: TRBV7-6
J gene: TRBJ2-7
CDR3 DNA: TGTGCCAGCAGCTTAGGAACAGGCAACTACGAGCAGTACTTC
CDR3 protein: CASSLGTGNYEQYF

D gene: .
clone size: .
V gene: TRBV6-5
J gene: TRBJ1-1
CDR3 DNA: TGTGCCAGCAGTTACAGGGATATGAACACTGAAGCTTTCTTT
CDR3 protein: CASSYRDMNTEAFF

D gene: .
clone size: .
V gene: TRBV30
J gene: TRBJ2-7
CDR3 DNA: TGTGCCTGGAGTGTAACAGGCCACGAGCAGTACTTC
CDR3 protein: CAWSVTGHEQYF

D gene: .
clone size: .
V gene: TRBV2
J gene: TRBJ2-7
CDR3 DNA: TGTGCCAGCCGGGGTGAAGGCGGGGTCAGCTCCTACGAGCAGTACTTC
CDR3 protein: CASRGEGGVSSYEQYF

D gene: .
clone size: .
V gene: TRBV9
J gene: TRBJ1-2
CDR3 DNA: TGTGCCAGCAGCCTTGATGGGGGTCACCCACCCACCGATGGCTACACCTTC
CDR3 protein: CASSLDGGHPPTDGYTF

D gene: .
clone size: .
V gene: TRBV29-1
J gene: TRBJ1-1
CDR3 DNA: TGCAGCGTTCCAGGGGAGGGTTTTAGGTCTGAAGCTTTCTTT
CDR3 protein: CSVPGEGFRSEAFF

D gene: .
clone size: .
V gene: TRBV2
J gene: TRBJ1-5
CDR3 DNA: TGTGCCAGCAAGGGACCGGGGAGCAATCAGCCCCAGCATTTT
CDR3 protein: CASKGPGSNQPQHF

D gene: TRBD2
clone size: few
V gene: TRBV11-2
J gene: TRBJ2-1
CDR3 DNA: TGTGCCAGCAGCCCGGGACTAGCGGTGAAATACAATGAGCAGTTCTTC
CDR3 protein: CASSPGLAVKYNEQFF

D gene: TRBD2
clone size: .
V gene: TRBV7-2
J gene: TRBJ2-7
CDR3 DNA: TGTGCCAGCAGCCCGAGGGAGGGAGGGTACGAGCAGTACTTC
CDR3 protein: CASSPREGGYEQYF

D gene: .
clone size: few
V gene: TRBV16
J gene: TRBJ1-1
CDR3 DNA: TGTGCCAGCAGCCAATTCGCGAACACTGAAGCTTTCTTT
CDR3 protein: CASSQFANTEAFF

D gene: .
clone size: .
V gene: TRBV27
J gene: TRBJ1-6
CDR3 DNA: TGTGCCAGCAGTCAAGGGGGAGGTAGCTCCTATAATTCACCCCTCCACTTT
CDR3 protein: CASSQGGGSSYNSPLHF

D gene: TRBD2
clone size: .
V gene: TRBV30
J gene: TRBJ2-1
CDR3 DNA: TGTGCCTGGACCCTCCGGGGTAGCGGGGGGGGTGAGCAGTTCTTC
CDR3 protein: CAWTLRGSGGGEQFF

D gene: .
clone size: .
V gene: TRBV4-1
J gene: TRBJ1-1
CDR3 DNA: TGCGCCAGCAGCCAAGATCCGGTGACTGAAGCTTTCTTT
CDR3 protein: CASSQDPVTEAFF

D gene: TRBD1
clone size: few
V gene: TRBV12-5
J gene: TRBJ1-1
CDR3 DNA: TGTGCTAGTGGTACTTGGACAGGGGATGCTGAAGCTTTCTTT
CDR3 protein: CASGTWTGDAEAFF

D gene: TRBD2
clone size: few
V gene: TRBV5-1
J gene: TRBJ2-5
CDR3 DNA: TGCGCCAGCGCTTATAGCGGGGGGCATGGAGAGACCCAGTACTTC
CDR3 protein: CASAYSGGHGETQYF

D gene: .
clone size: .
V gene: TRBV6-5
J gene: TRBJ2-7
CDR3 DNA: TGTGCCAGCAGTTACTCGTCGGGGGGCGTCGAGCAGTACTTC
CDR3 protein: CASSYSSGGVEQYF

D gene: .
clone size: .
V gene: TRBV12-5
J gene: TRBJ1-1
CDR3 DNA: TGTGCTAGTGGTTTTCTTATGGTCTCTGAAGCTTTCTTT
CDR3 protein: CASGFLMVSEAFF

D gene: .
clone size: .
V gene: TRBV15
J gene: TRBJ1-2
CDR3 DNA: TGTGCCACCAGCAGAGCACTGGGGGGCGATGGCTACACCTTC
CDR3 protein: CATSRALGGDGYTF

D gene: .
clone size: .
V gene: TRBV10-3
J gene: TRBJ2-7
CDR3 DNA: TGTGCCATCAGTGAAGGGACAACAGCCTACGAGCAGTACTTC
CDR3 protein: CAISEGTTAYEQYF

D gene: .
clone size: .
V gene: TRBV30
J gene: TRBJ2-1
CDR3 DNA: TGTGCCTGGAGCCAGACAGCCGAGCAGTTCTTC
CDR3 protein: CAWSQTAEQFF

D gene: .
clone size: .
V gene: TRBV5-1
J gene: TRBJ1-1
CDR3 DNA: TGCGCCAGCAGCTTGACCGACAGAACTGAAGCTTTCTTT
CDR3 protein: CASSLTDRTEAFF

D gene: TRBD1
clone size: .
V gene: TRBV29-1
J gene: TRBJ1-1
CDR3 DNA: TGCAGCGTCGAGGGACAGGAGAACACTGAAGCTTTCTTT
CDR3 protein: CSVEGQENTEAFF

D gene: TRBD1
clone size: .
V gene: TRBV13
J gene: TRBJ2-2
CDR3 DNA: TGTGCCAGCAGCTTGGGCAGGGGGCCCGGGGAGCTGTTTTTT
CDR3 protein: CASSLGRGPGELFF

D gene: TRBD1
clone size: .
V gene: TRBV29-1
J gene: TRBJ1-2
CDR3 DNA: TGCAGCGTGGCGGACAGGGACGGCGGCTACACCTTC
CDR3 protein: CSVADRDGGYTF

D gene: .
clone size: .
V gene: TRBV2
J gene: TRBJ2-7
CDR3 DNA: TGTGCCAGCAGTCTGGGCTACGAGCAGTACTTC
CDR3 protein: CASSLGYEQYF

D gene: .
clone size: .
V gene: TRBV29-1
J gene: TRBJ1-2
CDR3 DNA: TGCAGCGTTGACTCAGTCAACTATGGCTACACCTTC
CDR3 protein: CSVDSVNYGYTF

D gene: TRBD1
clone size: .
V gene: TRBV29-1
J gene: TRBJ2-7
CDR3 DNA: TGCAGCGTAGGGACAGGGGGTGACGAGCAGTACTTC
CDR3 protein: CSVGTGGDEQYF

D gene: .
clone size: few
V gene: TRBV27
J gene: TRBJ2-6
CDR3 DNA: TGTGCCAGCAGTCTCGGGGCGGAAGGGGCCAACGTCCTGACTTTC
CDR3 protein: CASSLGAEGANVLTF

D gene: .
clone size: .
V gene: TRBV29-1
J gene: TRBJ2-7
CDR3 DNA: TGCAGCGTCCCGGCGACAGATGCCTACGAGCAGTACTTC
CDR3 protein: CSVPATDAYEQYF

D gene: TRBD1
clone size: .
V gene: TRBV30
J gene: TRBJ2-7
CDR3 DNA: TGTGCCTGGAGTGTCGGGACAGGAACCTACGAGCAGTACTTC
CDR3 protein: CAWSVGTGTYEQYF

D gene: TRBD1
clone size: .
V gene: TRBV7-6
J gene: TRBJ2-7
CDR3 DNA: TGTGCCAGCAGCCCCGGGACAGGGAGCTCCTACGAGCAGTACTTC
CDR3 protein: CASSPGTGSSYEQYF

D gene: .
clone size: .
V gene: TRBV7-6
J gene: TRBJ2-7
CDR3 DNA: TGTGCCAGCAGCAGTGGGGGGTTGGCGTCCTACGAGCAGTACTTC
CDR3 protein: CASSSGGLASYEQYF